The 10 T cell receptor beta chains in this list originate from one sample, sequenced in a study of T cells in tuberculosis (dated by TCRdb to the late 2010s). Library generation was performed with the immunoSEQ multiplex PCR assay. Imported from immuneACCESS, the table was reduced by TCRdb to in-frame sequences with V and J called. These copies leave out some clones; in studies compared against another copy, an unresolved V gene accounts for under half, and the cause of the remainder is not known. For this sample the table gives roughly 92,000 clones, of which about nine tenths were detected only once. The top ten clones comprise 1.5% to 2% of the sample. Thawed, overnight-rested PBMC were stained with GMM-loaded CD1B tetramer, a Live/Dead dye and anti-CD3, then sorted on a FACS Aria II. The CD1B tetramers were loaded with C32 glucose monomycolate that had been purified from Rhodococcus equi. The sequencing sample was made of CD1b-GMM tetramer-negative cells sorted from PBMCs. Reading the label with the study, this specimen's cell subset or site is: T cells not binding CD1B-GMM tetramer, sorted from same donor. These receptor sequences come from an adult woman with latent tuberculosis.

The CDR3 sequence: CSAGTGASYEQYF. The CDR3 DNA follows: TGCAGCGCCGGGACAGGGGCCTCCTACGAGCAGTACTTC. This sequence joins TRBV29-1 and TRBJ2-7, with 10 bases identical to TRBD1. Germline CDR1 SQVTM, CDR2 ANQGSEA. This CDR3 is 13 amino acids long. The V and J ends lost 7 bases and 0 bases, in that order; junction bases with no gene match: 3.

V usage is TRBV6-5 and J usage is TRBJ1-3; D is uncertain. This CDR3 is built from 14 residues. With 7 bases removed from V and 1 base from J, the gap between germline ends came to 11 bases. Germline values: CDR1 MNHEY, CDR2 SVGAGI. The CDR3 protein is CASTQGLSGNTIYF. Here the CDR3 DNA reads TGTGCCAGCACCCAAGGACTTTCTGGAAACACCATATATTTT.

CDR3 region: CAWTRVTEAFF. The DNA for the CDR3 is TGTGCCTGGACGAGGGTCACTGAAGCTTTCTTT. V gene TRBV30 combines with J gene TRBJ1-1; D not certain. The germline V gene encodes CDR1 GTSNPN and CDR2 SVGIG (reference sequence). The germline V and J ends were trimmed by 4 bases and 4 bases, with 7 bases remaining between them. This CDR3 has 11 residues.

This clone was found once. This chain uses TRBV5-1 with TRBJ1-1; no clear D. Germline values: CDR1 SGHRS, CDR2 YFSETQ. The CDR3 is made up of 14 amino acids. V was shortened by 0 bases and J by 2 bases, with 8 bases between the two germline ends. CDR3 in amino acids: CASSLVTFNTEAFF. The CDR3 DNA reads TGCGCCAGCAGCTTGGTAACATTCAACACTGAAGCTTTCTTT.

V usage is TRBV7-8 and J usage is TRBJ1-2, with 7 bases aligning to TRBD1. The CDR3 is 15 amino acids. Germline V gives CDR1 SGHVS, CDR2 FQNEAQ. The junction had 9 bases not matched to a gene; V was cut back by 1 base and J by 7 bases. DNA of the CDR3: TGTGCCAGCAGCTTAGAGAACAGGGGAGCCGGTGGCTACACCTTC. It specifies CASSLENRGAGGYTF.

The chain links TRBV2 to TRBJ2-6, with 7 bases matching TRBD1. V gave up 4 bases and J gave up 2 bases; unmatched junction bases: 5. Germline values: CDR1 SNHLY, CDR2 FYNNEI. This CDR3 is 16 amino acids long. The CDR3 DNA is TGTGCCAGCAGTGCTACAGGGGCCCCTGGGGCCAACGTCCTGACTTTC. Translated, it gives CASSATGAPGANVLTF.

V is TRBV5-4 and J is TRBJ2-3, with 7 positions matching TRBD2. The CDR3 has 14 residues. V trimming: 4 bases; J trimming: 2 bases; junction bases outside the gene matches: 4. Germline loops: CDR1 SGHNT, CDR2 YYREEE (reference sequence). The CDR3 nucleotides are TGTGCCAGCAGCCTTACTAGCGACACAGATACGCAGTATTTT. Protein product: CASSLTSDTDTQYF.

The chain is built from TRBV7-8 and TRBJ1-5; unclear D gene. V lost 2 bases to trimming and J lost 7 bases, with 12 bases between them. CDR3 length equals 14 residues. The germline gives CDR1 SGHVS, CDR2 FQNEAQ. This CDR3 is CASSLRGVRQPQHF. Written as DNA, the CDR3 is TGTGCCAGCAGCTTACGGGGTGTTAGGCAGCCCCAGCATTTT.

The chain's CDR3 is CASSLGGGLAFTDTQYF. The CDR3 DNA sequence: TGTGCCAGCAGCTTAGGTGGCGGTCTAGCGTTCACAGATACGCAGTATTTT. The genes are TRBV7-2 and TRBJ2-3; D might be TRBD2 (6 bases). V was pared by 1 base and J by 2 bases, with 16 bases between. The CDR3 runs to 17 residues. Looked up from germline, CDR1 is SGHTA and CDR2 is FQGNSA.

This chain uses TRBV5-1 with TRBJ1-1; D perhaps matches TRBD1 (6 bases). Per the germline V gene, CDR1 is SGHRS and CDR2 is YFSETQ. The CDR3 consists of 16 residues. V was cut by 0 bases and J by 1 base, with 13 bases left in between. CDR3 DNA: TGCGCCAGCAGCTTGGCGGCAGGGGTAGAGAACACTGAAGCTTTCTTT. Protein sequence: CASSLAAGVENTEAFF.